Listed below are T cell receptor beta chains from one sample, sequenced in a study of OX40 agonist ivuxolimab in advanced cancers. Clones were sequenced by immunoSEQ multiplex PCR, and TCRdb holds only the in-frame ones, with some missing. Here the sample spans tens of thousands of clones, less than 85% being singletons. The material was CD4+ or CD8+ T cells sorted from blood, obtained in a trial of the OX40 agonist ivuxolimab. These receptors were collected from an adult with an advanced solid tumor such as melanoma, head and neck, liver or kidney cancer. Both conserved end residues are part of each CDR3.

V	J	CDR3
TRBV11-2	TRBJ1-2	CASSSLRTGGAYGYTF
TRBV18	TRBJ2-5	CASSPGAQRETQYF
TRBV6-5	TRBJ1-1	CASSYSWAQNTEAFF
TRBV5-4	TRBJ1-2	CASSLLGTFYGYTF
TRBV5-1	TRBJ1-2	CASSLQGLGSEYGYTF
TRBV7-3	TRBJ2-1	CASSLWGSYNEQFF
TRBV7-7	TRBJ2-5	CASSLLPRPQETQYF
TRBV6-5	TRBJ1-6	CASSPLVRSYSPLHF
TRBV7-2	TRBJ1-5	CASSLGLSSNQPQHF
TRBV27	TRBJ1-1	CASMRNTEAFF
TRBV5-1	TRBJ2-3	CASSFSGRRSTDTQYF
TRBV11-2	TRBJ2-3	CASSRAGGAGTDTQYF
TRBV6-1	TRBJ1-5	CASKDRGLRNQPQHF
TRBV11-3	TRBJ2-1	CASSLNMGLAGNEQFF
TRBV6-5	TRBJ1-1	CASSWGTVNTEAFF
TRBV7-9	TRBJ1-4	CASSARGPATNEKLFF
TRBV5-6	TRBJ1-1	CASVQTERNTEAFF
TRBV5-6	TRBJ1-2	CASTLQGSNGYTF
TRBV2	TRBJ1-2	CASSGDTNYGYTF
TRBV6-5	TRBJ2-3	CASGDRAGTDTQYF
TRBV19	TRBJ1-6	CASSISRRDRGSPLHF
TRBV5-1	TRBJ2-1	CASSPGLFYNEQFF
TRBV28	TRBJ1-5	CASSFGRGEQPQHF
TRBV5-6	TRBJ2-3	CASSLVFVDTQYF
TRBV28	TRBJ2-7	CASSPTSGSIGYEQYF
TRBV5-1	TRBJ2-1	CASSLATSGGRNEQFF
TRBV10-3	TRBJ2-1	CAISGGGNEQFF
TRBV20-1	TRBJ2-7	CSARDSYEQYF
TRBV9	TRBJ2-2	CASSVLASGELFF
TRBV6-5	TRBJ2-7	CASSYPGTGTAEQYF
TRBV11-2	TRBJ2-1	CASSLDGGSAGNEQFF